One and the same sample provided the 20 T cell receptor beta chains below, sequenced in a study of T cell responses to AZD1222 COVID-19 vaccine. Profiling relied on immunoSEQ multiplex PCR, and the TCRdb table lists in-frame clones only, not all of them. The sample holds some 170,000 clones, about nine tenths seen once. Sequenced material: peripheral blood, taken 28 days after the second AZD1222 dose. The receptors were sampled from an adult who received the AZD1222 COVID-19 vaccine.

The rearrangement uses TRBV6-1 and TRBJ1-4; 12 bases are shared with TRBD1. The germline V gene encodes CDR1 MNHNS and CDR2 SASEGT. CDR3 length: 17 residues. With 3 bases clipped from V and 10 bases from J, the junction kept 12 bases outside the gene matches. The CDR3 protein is CASSDRDRGRLGGKLFF. The CDR3, as DNA: TGTGCCAGCAGTGACAGGGACAGGGGGCGCTTAGGGGGAAAACTGTTTTTT.

Points on this clone: This specimen includes other DNA sequences encoding the same CDR3. The rearrangement uses TRBV27 and TRBJ1-2; TRBD1 matches 7 bases. The germline CDR1 and CDR2 sequences are MNHEY and SMNVEV (reference sequence). Germline trimming cut 3 bases from V and 2 bases from J; bases unmatched to any gene: 0. The CDR3 runs to 13 residues. CDR3 DNA: TGTGCCAGCAGTTTGGGACAGAACTATGGCTACACCTTC. Translated, it gives CASSLGQNYGYTF.

The genes are TRBV5-1 and TRBJ1-3, with D perhaps TRBD1 (5 bases). Trimming took off 4 bases at V and 2 bases at J, with 13 bases between the two ends. This CDR3 region has 15 residues. Germline CDR1 and CDR2: SGHRS and YFSETQ. CDR3 DNA: TGCGCCAGCAGCCCCCTGGGGGGACCTGGAAACACCATATATTTT. Amino acid sequence: CASSPLGGPGNTIYF.

This clone showed up just a few times. This rearrangement joins TRBV2 to TRBJ2-1; the D gene could be TRBD1 or TRBD2 (5 bases each). V was shortened by 2 bases and J by 9 bases, with 17 bases between the two germline ends. Germline lookup yields CDR1 SNHLY and CDR2 FYNNEI. This CDR3 spans 15 amino acids. The CDR3 DNA sequence: TGTGCCAGCAGTGAAAGCGGCAGGGAGAGAGGTGAGCAGTTCTTC. It is translated as CASSESGRERGEQFF.

This clone was recorded a few times. The rearrangement links TRBV4-1 to TRBJ1-1; D is undetermined. V shed 1 base and J shed 10 bases, with 13 bases lying between them. CDR1 and CDR2 (germline): MGHRA, YSYEKL. The CDR3 is 13 residues long. The DNA for the CDR3 is TGCGCCAGCAGCCAAGCGGTAGGATGGGGAGCTTTCTTT. This gives the protein CASSQAVGWGAFF.

This chain links TRBV18 with TRBJ1-2; D ambiguous. CDR1 is KGHSH and CDR2 is LQKENI in the germline V gene. The V gene lost 2 bases and the J gene lost 10 bases, with 11 bases spanning the gap. The CDR3 covers 12 residues. The CDR3 region has the DNA TGTGCCAGCTCACCAGACCGGATGGACTACACCTTC. It codes for CASSPDRMDYTF.

The chain is built from TRBV25-1 and TRBJ1-1, with a tentative D call TRBD1 (5 bases). V was cut by 6 bases and J by 3 bases, with 11 bases left in between. In germline, CDR1 is MGHDK, CDR2 SYGVNS. This CDR3 has 13 amino acids. The CDR3 DNA follows: TGTGCCAGCAGGATGACCAGGGACACTGAAGCTTTCTTT. It codes for CASRMTRDTEAFF.

This rearrangement joins TRBV2 to TRBJ2-3, with D possibly being TRBD1 (6 bases). CDR1 and CDR2 (germline): SNHLY, FYNNEI. The CDR3 covers 16 residues. V gave up 7 bases and J gave up 2 bases, with 19 bases separating them. CDR3 sequence reads: CASIRRAGATTDTQYF. CDR3 nucleotides: TGTGCCAGCATACGAAGGGCAGGGGCTACCACAGATACGCAGTATTTT.

The sample holds one count of this clone. J is TRBJ1-2 and V is TRBV27; TRBD1 aligns across 11 bases. With V trimmed by 0 bases and J by 8 bases, 5 bases remained unmatched. The germline CDR1 and CDR2 sequences are MNHEY and SMNVEV (reference sequence). The CDR3 spans 15 residues. As DNA, the CDR3 is TGTGCCAGCAGTTTATCGAGGGGACAGGGGGGCGGCTACACCTTC. It is translated as CASSLSRGQGGGYTF.

This chain links TRBV2 with TRBJ2-3; D not certain. V lost 4 bases to trimming and J lost 1 base, with 12 bases between them. The V gene's germline CDR1 is SNHLY and CDR2 FYNNEI. The CDR3 consists of 15 residues. The CDR3 spells CASSVAATGTDTQYF. The CDR3 nucleotides read TGTGCCAGCAGTGTTGCAGCGACCGGCACAGATACGCAGTATTTT.

J is TRBJ1-4 and V is TRBV7-2; possible D gene TRBD1, 5 bases. The V gene lost 2 bases and the J gene lost 3 bases, with 13 bases spanning the gap. Per the germline V gene, CDR1 is SGHTA and CDR2 is FQGNSA. The CDR3 is 16 residues long. CDR3 nucleotides: TGTGCCAGCAGCTTAAGGCCCAGGGCTCCTAATGAAAAACTGTTTTTT. It specifies CASSLRPRAPNEKLFF. The whole variable domain, filled in from reference TRBV7-2 and TRBJ1-4, reads GAGVSQSPSNKVTEKGKDVELRCDPISGHTALYWYRQSLGQGLEFLIYFQGNSAPDKSGLPSDRFSAERTGGSVSTLTIQRTQQEDSAVYLCASSLRPRAPNEKLFFGSGTQLSVL.

This chain links TRBV7-3 with TRBJ1-1; 7 bases fit TRBD1. Germline trimming cut 5 bases from V and 0 bases from J; bases unmatched to any gene: 3. The CDR3 spans 14 residues. Germline V gene lookup returns CDR1 SGHTA and CDR2 FQGTGA. In DNA, the CDR3 is TGTGCCAGCAGCCCCCAGGGGGTGAACACTGAAGCTTTCTTT. This translates into CASSPQGVNTEAFF.

The chain employs TRBV19 and TRBJ1-6; TRBD1 might be the D (5 bases). Trimming pared 7 bases from V and 7 bases from J, leaving 17 bases between. From germline, CDR1 is LNHDA and CDR2 SQIVND (reference sequence). The CDR3 loop spans 15 amino acids. The CDR3 DNA reads as TGTGCCAGTACGGTCGCCGGGGCCGACAATTCACCCCTCCACTTT. This gives the protein CASTVAGADNSPLHF.

The V and J genes are TRBV19 and TRBJ1-3; no clear D gene. Trimming took off 6 bases at V and 0 bases at J, with 6 bases between the two ends. Germline V gene data show CDR1 as LNHDA and CDR2 as SQIVND (reference sequence). The CDR3 has 13 residues. The CDR3 is CASRVLSGNTIYF. CDR3 DNA: TGTGCCAGTAGGGTGCTCTCTGGAAACACCATATATTTT.

The chain couples TRBV5-8 to TRBJ1-3; no definite D call. Trimming took off 2 bases at V and 3 bases at J, with 15 bases between the two ends. The CDR3 sequence is 16 residues long. The germline gives CDR1 SGHTS, CDR2 YDEGEE. CDR3 sequence: CASSFLGTLSGNTIYF. CDR3 nucleotide sequence: TGTGCCAGCAGCTTTTTAGGCACTTTGAGTGGAAACACCATATATTTT.

The rearrangement uses TRBV29-1 and TRBJ2-7, with TRBD1 matching 7 bases. The length of the CDR3 is 12 residues. The V gene end was trimmed by 4 bases and the J gene end by 2 bases; junction bases not matched to a gene: 2. Germline V gene data show CDR1 as SQVTM and CDR2 as ANQGSEA. CDR3 protein: CSVGQGTYEQYF. The CDR3 bases are TGCAGCGTTGGACAGGGAACCTACGAGCAGTACTTC.

The chain joins TRBV18 to TRBJ1-4; 7 bases match TRBD1. Per germline, CDR1 KGHSH and CDR2 LQKENI. V trimming: 3 bases; J trimming: 6 bases; junction bases outside the gene matches: 7. CDR3 length: 15 amino acids. CDR3 loop: CASSPRTGRHEKLFF. CDR3 sequence (DNA): TGTGCCAGCTCACCTCGGACAGGCCGCCATGAAAAACTGTTTTTT.

This clone was detected only a few times. The chain combines TRBV24-1 with TRBJ2-1; D may be TRBD2 (6 bases). CDR1 and CDR2 from the germline V gene are KGHDR and SFDVKD. V was clipped by 4 bases and J by 6 bases, with 12 bases between them. The CDR3 covers 14 residues. The CDR3 DNA reads TGTGCCACCAGTGACCCCTCTAGCGTCAATGAGCAGTTCTTC. Translating it yields CATSDPSSVNEQFF.

The J gene is TRBJ1-4, the V gene TRBV20-1; the D is unclear. The CDR3 is 11 amino acids. Trimming took off 6 bases at V and 8 bases at J, with 10 bases between the two ends. Germline V lookup: CDR1 DFQATT, CDR2 SNEGSKA (reference sequence). CDR3 coding DNA: TGCAGTGCACAAAATCGGGAAAAACTGTTTTTT. Residues: CSAQNREKLFF.

The chain uses TRBV4-3 and TRBJ1-1; 7 positions agree with TRBD1. V dropped 0 bases and J dropped 3; count of bases not matched to a gene: 4. From germline, CDR1 is LGHNA and CDR2 YSLEER. The length of the CDR3 is 15 residues. CDR3 in amino acids: CASSQDGGQYTEAFF. The CDR3 nucleotides are TGCGCCAGCAGCCAAGATGGGGGACAGTACACTGAAGCTTTCTTT.